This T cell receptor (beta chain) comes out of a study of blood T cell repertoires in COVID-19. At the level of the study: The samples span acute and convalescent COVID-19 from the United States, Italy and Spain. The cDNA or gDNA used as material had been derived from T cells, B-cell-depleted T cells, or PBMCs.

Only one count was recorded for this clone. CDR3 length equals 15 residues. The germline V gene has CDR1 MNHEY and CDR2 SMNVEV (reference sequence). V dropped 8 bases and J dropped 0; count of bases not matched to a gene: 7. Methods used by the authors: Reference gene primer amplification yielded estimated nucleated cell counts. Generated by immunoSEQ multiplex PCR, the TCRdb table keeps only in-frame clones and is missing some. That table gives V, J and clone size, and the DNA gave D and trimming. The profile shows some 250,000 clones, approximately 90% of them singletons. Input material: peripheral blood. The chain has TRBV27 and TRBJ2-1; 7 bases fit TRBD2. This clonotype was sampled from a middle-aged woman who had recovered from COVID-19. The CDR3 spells CASRGGFSSYNEQFF. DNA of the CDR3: TGTGCCAGCCGGGGAGGGTTCAGCTCCTACAATGAGCAGTTCTTC.